The 8 T cell receptor beta chains below come from one sample, sequenced in a study of shared clonotypes between healthy human individuals. As defined, naive CD8 cells were CD45RO-negative and positively selected for CCR7, with terminally differentiated effector memory CD45RA+ cells excluded. Clones were sequenced by immunoSEQ multiplex PCR, and TCRdb holds only the in-frame ones, with some missing. The sample carries 660,000 or so clones, 95% to 97% recorded once. The sample consisted of naive CD8+ T cells sorted from blood. The receptors come from a woman aged 25 to 39 in good health.

This chain uses TRBV7-9 with TRBJ2-7, with TRBD2 matching 11 bases. Germline V gene sequence: CDR1 SEHNR, CDR2 FQNEAQ (reference sequence). CDR3 size: 15 residues. V lost 5 bases and J lost 6; bases outside the gene matches: 9. In DNA form, the CDR3 reads TGTGCCAGCAGCCAGGTGGTAGCGGGAGGGTTCGAGCAGTACTTC. This encodes CASSQVVAGGFEQYF.

This chain uses TRBV7-2 with TRBJ2-7, with unresolved D. Germline V gene data show CDR1 as SGHTA and CDR2 as FQGNSA. The CDR3 contains 15 residues. Trimming took off 5 bases at V and 2 bases at J, with 16 bases between the two ends. The DNA of the CDR3 is TGTGCCAGCAGCCACCGACAAGATTTTCCCTACGAGCAGTACTTC. This translates into CASSHRQDFPYEQYF.

This clone was found once. This sequence joins TRBV7-8 and TRBJ2-3, with 7 bases matching TRBD1. V shed 5 bases, J shed 5 bases, and the junction held 7 bases outside the gene matches. The CDR3 runs 14 residues. Per germline, CDR1 SGHVS and CDR2 FQNEAQ. This CDR3 reads CASSPDRLGDTQYF. The DNA for the CDR3 is TGTGCCAGCAGCCCGGACAGGTTGGGAGATACGCAGTATTTT.

J is TRBJ1-5 and V is TRBV2, with D perhaps TRBD1 (5 bases). V lost 6 bases and J 4 bases, leaving 13 bases between the germline ends. Germline V gene data show CDR1 as SNHLY and CDR2 as FYNNEI. The CDR3 runs to 14 residues. The CDR3 DNA follows: TGTGCCAGCAGGGGAGACAGTCGGAATCAGCCCCAGCATTTT. Translating it yields CASRGDSRNQPQHF.

CDR3: CASSLDAGQNQPQHF. CDR3 nucleotide sequence: TGTGCCAGCAGTTTAGATGCGGGACAGAATCAGCCCCAGCATTTT. The chain employs TRBV28 and TRBJ1-5, with 7 bases fitting TRBD1. J was trimmed by 4 bases and V by 2 bases; bases with no gene match: 5. Germline assignment: CDR1 MDHEN and CDR2 SYDVKM. The CDR3 totals 15 residues.

This clone was detected only once. The CDR3 sequence is CASSLAQGARETQYF. Written as DNA, the CDR3 is TGTGCCAGCAGCTTGGCACAGGGGGCTCGGGAGACCCAGTACTTC. V gene TRBV5-6 combines with J gene TRBJ2-5; TRBD1 matches 9 bases. In germline, CDR1 is SGHDT, CDR2 YYEEEE. V trimming: 0 bases; J trimming: 5 bases; junction bases outside the gene matches: 5. The CDR3 length is 15 residues.

This clone was counted only a few times. The chain couples TRBV5-4 to TRBJ2-5; maybe TRBD1 (6 bases). Germline CDR1 reads SGHNT; CDR2 reads YYREEE (reference sequence). The germline V and J ends were trimmed by 0 bases and 0 bases, with 9 bases remaining between them. This CDR3 has 15 amino acids. The DNA of the CDR3 is TGTGCCAGCAGCTTGGTTGGACAGCACCAAGAGACCCAGTACTTC. Encoded protein: CASSLVGQHQETQYF.

The V gene is TRBV6-1, the J gene TRBJ2-1; a weak D match, TRBD2 (6 bases). The CDR3 has 14 residues. The V end lost 10 bases, the J end lost 2 bases, and 15 bases lay between the germline ends. CDR1 is MNHNS, CDR2 SASEGT, per germline. This CDR3 is CATRRDRTYNEQFF. The CDR3 DNA is TGTGCCACCAGGCGGGACCGCACCTACAATGAGCAGTTCTTC.